The 32 T cell receptor beta chains in this list originate from one sample, sequenced in a study of graft-versus-host responses after intestinal transplantation. Generated by immunoSEQ multiplex PCR, the TCRdb table keeps only in-frame clones and is missing some. This table holds about 35,000 clones, about 93% found once. Their recognized antigens are unknown. The sequenced sample was unstimulated CD8+ T cells sorted from spleen or lymph node cells, obtained before transplant. Receptors were obtained from a human donor who was the organ donor for an intestinal transplant.

The J gene is TRBJ2-3, the V gene TRBV7-9; 13 positions match TRBD2. Germline V lookup: CDR1 SEHNR, CDR2 FQNEAQ (reference sequence). V trimming: 4 bases; J trimming: 2 bases; junction bases outside the gene matches: 3. CDR3 length: 16 amino acids. CDR3 amino acids: CASSSTSGRATDTQYF. CDR3 coding DNA: TGTGCCAGCAGCTCCACTAGCGGGAGGGCCACAGATACGCAGTATTTT.

The chain carries TRBV4-1 and TRBJ2-1; 10 nucleotides align to TRBD2. CDR1 is MGHRA and CDR2 is YSYEKL in the germline V gene. Losses at the gene ends were 4 bases for V and 3 bases for J; bases not matched to a gene: 9. The CDR3 runs to 17 residues. This chain's CDR3 is CASSRLAGVLIYNEQFF. The CDR3 coding sequence is TGCGCCAGCAGCCGTCTAGCGGGAGTCCTTATCTACAATGAGCAGTTCTTC.

The sample holds one count of this clone. V and J are TRBV4-1 and TRBJ2-4, with D unclear. The length of the CDR3 is 15 residues. The ends were cut back, 1 base at V and 3 bases at J, with 10 bases in the middle. CDR1 is MGHRA and CDR2 is YSYEKL in the germline V gene. In DNA, the CDR3 is TGCGCCAGCAGCCAAGGTCCGCTGATCAAAAACATTCAGTACTTC. Residues: CASSQGPLIKNIQYF.

This clone was recorded a few times. The sample carries other DNA sequences with the same CDR3. V and J are TRBV28 and TRBJ1-4, with 8 positions matching TRBD1. J was trimmed by 3 bases and V by 4 bases; bases with no gene match: 4. Germline V gene lookup returns CDR1 MDHEN and CDR2 SYDVKM. The CDR3 covers 15 residues. CDR3: CASSSTGGPNEKLFF. In DNA form, the CDR3 reads TGTGCCAGCAGTTCTACAGGGGGGCCTAATGAAAAACTGTTTTTT.

This chain connects TRBV23-1 to TRBJ2-7; 7 bases fit TRBD1. TRBV23-1 is known as an ORF, though its function is uncertain. The trim removed 2 bases at V and 5 bases at J, leaving 6 bases unmatched. The CDR3 totals 14 residues. The CDR3 protein is CASSQRQGKDEQYF. In DNA form, the CDR3 reads TGCGCCAGCAGTCAACGACAGGGTAAGGACGAGCAGTACTTC.

The chain uses TRBV11-2 and TRBJ2-3; no reliable D call. The CDR3 totals 16 residues. CDR1 SGHAT and CDR2 FQNNGV come from the germline V gene. V shed 3 bases and J shed 4 bases, with 17 bases lying between them. Here the CDR3 reads CASSLYRAGGSDTQYF. DNA of the CDR3: TGTGCCAGCAGCTTGTACCGTGCCGGTGGGTCAGATACGCAGTATTTT.

This clone has a single count. The V and J genes are TRBV15 and TRBJ2-5; maybe TRBD2 (6 bases). Germline V gives CDR1 LNHNV, CDR2 YYDKDF (reference sequence). There are 15 residues in the CDR3. Trimming left V 0 bases short and J 3 bases short, with 11 bases between. CDR3 residues: CATSRDTGDEETQYF. The CDR3 bases are TGTGCCACCAGCAGAGACACGGGGGATGAAGAGACCCAGTACTTC.

Details on this clone: Germline is not matched at one junction end, which may reflect a read error. The rearrangement joins TRBV27 to TRBJ2-4, with D uncertain. The CDR3 covers 15 residues. Per germline, CDR1 MNHEY and CDR2 SMNVEV (reference sequence). CDR3 in DNA: TGTGCCAGCGGTTTATCCCCAATAGCCAAAAACATTCAGTACTTC. Its translation is CASGLSPIAKNIQYF.

The rearrangement uses TRBV19 and TRBJ2-1; D possibly corresponds to TRBD1 (6 bases). V was clipped by 1 base and J by 8 bases, with 9 bases between them. Germline loops: CDR1 LNHDA, CDR2 SQIVND (reference sequence). The CDR3 spans 13 residues. The CDR3: CASSIGTGYEQFF. DNA of the CDR3: TGTGCCAGTAGTATAGGTACAGGGTATGAGCAGTTCTTC. Full variable domain (outside the CDR3, taken from reference TRBV19 and TRBJ2-1): DGGITQSPKYLFRKEGQNVTLSCEQNLNHDAMYWYRQDPGQGLRLIYYSQIVNDFQKGDIAEGYSVSREKKESFPLTVTSAQKNPTAFYLCASSIGTGYEQFFGPGTRLTVL.

The chain couples TRBV5-1 to TRBJ2-5; 8 bases agree with TRBD2. The CDR3 has 18 amino acids. Germline CDR1 is SGHRS and CDR2 is YFSETQ. Trimming at V came to 3 bases and at J to 2 bases, leaving 15 bases not matched to a gene. CDR3 sequence: CASSWYGTRKGIQETQYF. CDR3 coding DNA: TGCGCCAGCAGCTGGTATGGGACTAGAAAGGGGATACAAGAGACCCAGTACTTC.

The count of this clone is one. V is TRBV18 and J is TRBJ2-1, with D perhaps assigned TRBD1 or TRBD2 (5 bases each). Per germline, CDR1 KGHSH and CDR2 LQKENI. The V gene lost 0 bases and the J gene lost 4 bases, with 10 bases spanning the gap. The CDR3 spans 15 residues. CDR3: CASSPPGERYNEQFF. The DNA for the CDR3 is TGTGCCAGCTCACCACCGGGGGAACGGTACAATGAGCAGTTCTTC.

The CDR3: CSVDSGAKNIQYF. CDR3 nucleotides: TGCAGCGTTGATTCGGGGGCCAAAAACATTCAGTACTTC. The J gene is TRBJ2-4, the V gene TRBV29-1, with D perhaps TRBD2 (5 bases). CDR1 and CDR2 (germline): SQVTM, ANQGSEA. Trimming cost V 3 bases and J 1 base, with 7 bases left between them. The CDR3 has 13 residues. The whole variable domain, remainder taken from reference TRBV29-1 and TRBJ2-4, is SAVISQKPSRDICQRGTSLTIQCQVDSQVTMMFWYRQQPGQSLTLIATANQGSEATYESGFVIDKFPISRPNLTFSTLTVSNMSPEDSSIYLCSVDSGAKNIQYFGAGTRLSVL.

The V gene is TRBV5-4, the J gene TRBJ2-3; TRBD2 matches 12 bases. Losses at the gene ends were 3 bases for V and 5 bases for J; bases not matched to a gene: 10. Germline V gene sequence: CDR1 SGHNT, CDR2 YYREEE (reference sequence). The CDR3 runs to 17 residues. The CDR3 sequence is CASSSKTSGGAGDTQYF. CDR3 sequence (DNA): TGTGCCAGCAGCTCTAAGACTAGCGGGGGCGCGGGAGATACGCAGTATTTT.

The genes are TRBV9 and TRBJ1-4, with TRBD1 identical over 8 bases. CDR1 is SGDLS, CDR2 YYNGEE, per germline. The V segment lost 0 bases and the J segment 2 bases; nucleotides outside the gene matches: 12. This CDR3 contains 19 residues. The chain's CDR3 is CASSVGPGGFWFTNEKLFF. DNA for the CDR3: TGTGCCAGCAGCGTAGGCCCAGGGGGCTTTTGGTTCACTAATGAAAAACTGTTTTTT.

The V and J genes are TRBV13 and TRBJ2-1; 8 positions agree with TRBD2. Germline V lookup: CDR1 PRHDT, CDR2 FYEKMQ (reference sequence). The ends lost 2 bases at V and 7 bases at J; junction bases unmatched: 13. The CDR3 length is 17 residues. CDR3 region: CASSLRYREGPRNEQFF. For the CDR3, the DNA is TGTGCCAGCAGCTTAAGGTACCGGGAGGGCCCTAGGAATGAGCAGTTCTTC.

V and J are TRBV5-6 and TRBJ2-7; D is perhaps TRBD2 (6 bases). Germline values: CDR1 SGHDT, CDR2 YYEEEE. The CDR3 totals 14 residues. V shed 4 bases and J shed 0 bases, with 11 bases lying between them. The CDR3 region has the DNA TGTGCCAGCAGCCTTCCGGGACTCTCCTACGAGCAGTACTTC. Its translation: CASSLPGLSYEQYF.

V and J are TRBV9 and TRBJ2-1; D gene uncertain. V was clipped by 2 bases and J by 4 bases, with 7 bases between them. Germline V gene lookup returns CDR1 SGDLS and CDR2 YYNGEE. The CDR3 covers 13 residues. CDR3 DNA sequence: TGTGCCAGCAGCGTCAGAGGTTACAATGAGCAGTTCTTC. It is translated as CASSVRGYNEQFF.

The rearrangement joins TRBV5-6 to TRBJ2-7, with TRBD2 as a possible D gene (5 bases). The CDR3 contains 19 residues. V lost 1 base and J lost 0, with 23 bases in between. The germline gives CDR1 SGHDT, CDR2 YYEEEE. The CDR3 nucleotides are TGTGCCAGCAGCTTGATGCGCGGGCAAGGAGTCCGGTCCTCCTACGAGCAGTACTTC. This sequence encodes CASSLMRGQGVRSSYEQYF.

The rearrangement uses TRBV6-6 and TRBJ2-7; no definite D call. CDR1 is MNHNY and CDR2 is SVGAGI in the germline V gene (reference sequence). V was pared by 0 bases and J by 4 bases, with 4 bases between. The CDR3 consists of 12 residues. The DNA of the CDR3 is TGTGCCAGCAGTTACTCCCCATACGAGCAGTACTTC. Translating it yields CASSYSPYEQYF.

Comment on this clone: One junction end disagrees with the germline gene, perhaps due to a read error. The chain links TRBV10-3 to TRBJ1-5; D is possibly TRBD1 (5 bases). Germline assignment: CDR1 ENHRY and CDR2 SYGVKD. This CDR3 has 15 amino acids. CDR3 bases: TGTGCCAGCAGTGAAACGGGGACTGGAAATCAGCCCCAGCATTTT. Residues: CASSETGTGNQPQHF.

Written as DNA, the CDR3 is TGCGCCAGCAGCTTGGGGACTAGCGGGAGGGCCAAGTCGGAGACCCAGTACTTC. Translated: CASSLGTSGRAKSETQYF. The rearrangement links TRBV5-1 to TRBJ2-5; 15 bases are shared with TRBD2. CDR1 and CDR2 from the germline V gene are SGHRS and YFSETQ. CDR3 length equals 18 residues. The V segment lost 0 bases and the J segment 5 bases; nucleotides outside the gene matches: 8.

This clone has a single count. The chain links TRBV28 to TRBJ1-5, with D possibly matching TRBD1 (5 bases). CDR1 is MDHEN, CDR2 SYDVKM, per germline. This CDR3 contains 13 residues. V lost 8 bases and J lost 6, with 14 bases in between. The CDR3 loop is CASSDSVVQPQHF. As DNA, the CDR3 is TGTGCCAGCTCAGACAGCGTTGTTCAGCCCCAGCATTTT.

The rearrangement links TRBV7-9 to TRBJ2-1; 11 bases fit TRBD2. This CDR3 spans 16 amino acids. With 3 bases clipped from V and 3 bases from J, the junction kept 4 bases outside the gene matches. Germline CDR1 SEHNR, CDR2 FQNEAQ (reference sequence). The CDR3 DNA is TGTGCCAGCAGCTTCGGACTAGCGGGTTTCTACAATGAGCAGTTCTTC. It codes for CASSFGLAGFYNEQFF.

V and J are TRBV6-1 and TRBJ2-3, with D possibly being TRBD2 (5 bases). The CDR3 runs to 15 residues. The germline gives CDR1 MNHNS, CDR2 SASEGT. Trimming removed 2 bases from V and 4 bases from J, with 13 bases in between. CDR3 DNA sequence: TGTGCCAGCAGTGAAATAGAGGGTGCGGCAGATACGCAGTATTTT. Its protein product is CASSEIEGAADTQYF.

V and J are TRBV27 and TRBJ2-7; tentatively, D is TRBD2 (6 bases). Germline assignment: CDR1 MNHEY and CDR2 SMNVEV (reference sequence). Trimming took off 6 bases at V and 1 base at J, with 13 bases between the two ends. This CDR3 region has 14 residues. The CDR3 loop reads CASSPAGGSYEQYF. CDR3 in DNA: TGTGCCAGCAGCCCAGCGGGTGGGTCCTACGAGCAGTACTTC.

The chain combines TRBV7-9 with TRBJ2-1, with 8 bases identical to TRBD2. V was pared by 3 bases and J by 5 bases, with 6 bases of the junction left unmatched. Germline assignment: CDR1 SEHNR and CDR2 FQNEAQ (reference sequence). The CDR3 covers 15 residues. CDR3 nucleotides: TGTGCCAGCAGCTTCACGGGAGGGCGGGACAATGAGCAGTTCTTC. Amino acid sequence: CASSFTGGRDNEQFF.

Points on this clone: At the DNA level, this CDR3 is encoded by other sequences in the same sample as well. V usage is TRBV20-1 and J usage is TRBJ2-7; D unclear. The V end lost 0 bases, the J end lost 0 bases, and 0 bases lay between the germline ends. This CDR3 spans 11 amino acids. Germline values: CDR1 DFQATT, CDR2 SNEGSKA (reference sequence). CDR3 nucleotides: TGCAGTGCTAGAGACTCCTACGAGCAGTACTTC. This gives the protein CSARDSYEQYF.

The V and J genes are TRBV28 and TRBJ2-1; 12 nucleotides match TRBD2. This CDR3 comprises 17 residues. The germline V gene has CDR1 MDHEN and CDR2 SYDVKM. Trimming took 1 base from V and 1 from J; bases not matched to a gene: 2. CDR3 amino acids: CASSLSLAGGSYNEQFF. The CDR3 DNA reads TGTGCCAGCAGTTTATCCCTAGCGGGAGGGTCCTACAATGAGCAGTTCTTC.

Details on this clone: Other DNA sequences in the same sample also yield this CDR3. The J gene is TRBJ2-3, the V gene TRBV9; 8 positions match TRBD2. Trimming cost V 0 bases and J 1 base; bases outside gene matches: 4. This CDR3 is built from 16 residues. Germline V gene lookup returns CDR1 SGDLS and CDR2 YYNGEE. The CDR3 sequence is CASSVEEAGGTDTQYF. The CDR3 DNA is TGTGCCAGCAGCGTAGAAGAAGCGGGAGGCACAGATACGCAGTATTTT.

The genes are TRBV5-6 and TRBJ2-7; TRBD1 is a possible D gene (5 bases). Germline CDR1 is SGHDT and CDR2 is YYEEEE. The CDR3 runs to 15 residues. V was pared by 0 bases and J by 6 bases, with 16 bases between. Written as DNA, the CDR3 is TGTGCCAGCAGCTTGGAAAACAGGAGATTTACCGAGCAGTACTTC. Translated: CASSLENRRFTEQYF.

The chain uses TRBV7-2 and TRBJ2-3; 9 bases are shared with TRBD1. Trimming took 8 bases from V and 4 from J; bases not matched to a gene: 10. The CDR3 sequence is 15 residues long. Per germline, CDR1 SGHTA and CDR2 FQGNSA. The CDR3 DNA follows: TGTGCCAGCTCATCCCGGGACAGGGCGTCAGATACGCAGTATTTT. This translates into CASSSRDRASDTQYF.

CDR3 sequence (DNA): TGTGCCAGCAGTCACCCAGGACAGAGACGAAACACCATATATTTT. Translated: CASSHPGQRRNTIYF. This chain uses TRBV6-5 with TRBJ1-3; D is perhaps TRBD1 (6 bases). In germline, CDR1 is MNHEY, CDR2 SVGAGI. Trimming removed 5 bases from V and 5 bases from J, with 16 bases in between. This CDR3 comprises 15 residues.